These 7 T cell receptor beta chains came from one sample sequenced in a study of OX40 agonist ivuxolimab in advanced cancers. TCRdb's table, derived via immunoSEQ multiplex PCR, lists solely in-frame clones and lacks some. The sample carries over 25,000 clones, around nine tenths recorded once. This sample comprised CD4+ or CD8+ T cells sorted from blood, obtained in a trial of the OX40 agonist ivuxolimab. These receptors originate from an adult with an advanced solid tumor such as melanoma, head and neck, liver or kidney cancer.

The rearrangement joins TRBV19 to TRBJ2-7, with 8 bases matching TRBD1. CDR3 length: 12 residues. The V segment lost 4 bases and the J segment 7 bases; nucleotides outside the gene matches: 3. Germline CDR1 and CDR2: LNHDA and SQIVND (reference sequence). The CDR3 DNA is TGTGCCAGTAGTAAGGGACAGGTAGAGCAGTACTTC. Amino acids: CASSKGQVEQYF.

The chain uses TRBV28 and TRBJ2-5, with D tentatively TRBD2 (6 bases). The CDR3 runs 14 residues. The V and J ends lost 6 bases and 5 bases respectively, with 16 bases between them. Germline values: CDR1 MDHEN, CDR2 SYDVKM. The CDR3 region is CASSGWGVWETQYF. CDR3 DNA: TGTGCCAGCAGCGGATGGGGGGTCTGGGAGACCCAGTACTTC.

The chain has TRBV9 and TRBJ2-7, with 7 bases fitting TRBD1. Germline V lookup: CDR1 SGDLS, CDR2 YYNGEE. The ends lost 4 bases at V and 5 bases at J; junction bases unmatched: 9. The length of the CDR3 is 14 residues. The CDR3 nucleotides are TGTGCCAGCAGCACTTCAGGGGGAATCGACGAGCAGTACTTC. Its protein product is CASSTSGGIDEQYF.

V is TRBV5-6 and J is TRBJ1-2; weak D call: TRBD1 (6 bases). The V and J ends lost 0 bases and 5 bases respectively, with 14 bases between them. Germline-derived CDR1 and CDR2 are SGHDT and YYEEEE. This CDR3 has 15 residues. CDR3 residues: CASSLGVRGQYGYTF. The CDR3 bases are TGTGCCAGCAGCTTGGGGGTCAGGGGTCAATATGGCTACACCTTC.

The V gene is TRBV30, the J gene TRBJ2-7, with 11 nucleotides matching TRBD2. In germline, CDR1 is GTSNPN, CDR2 SVGIG (reference sequence). The CDR3 sequence is 17 residues long. J lost 0 bases, V lost 0 bases, and 7 bases had no gene match. CDR3: CAWSVRLAGGPSYEQYF. The CDR3 region has the DNA TGTGCCTGGAGTGTAAGGTTAGCGGGAGGGCCCTCCTACGAGCAGTACTTC.

V is TRBV13 and J is TRBJ2-5; D not certain. This CDR3 is 17 amino acids long. Between the trimmed V and J ends, which lost 2 bases and 4 bases, there was a span of 20 bases. Germline V CDR1 and CDR2: PRHDT, FYEKMQ (reference sequence). CDR3 in DNA: TGTGCCAGCAGCTTATACGGTACCTTAGGGTTCGGAGAGACCCAGTACTTC. Translation: CASSLYGTLGFGETQYF.

This clone has more than one count but fewer than ten. V is TRBV7-8 and J is TRBJ2-3; 10 bases align to TRBD2. The V gene end was trimmed by 6 bases and the J gene end by 1 base; junction bases not matched to a gene: 16. In germline, CDR1 is SGHVS, CDR2 FQNEAQ. This CDR3 spans 19 amino acids. The CDR3 bases are TGTGCCAGCAGTTCCCGAGTGGTAGCGGGAGGTCGGGGCACAGATACGCAGTATTTT. It codes for CASSSRVVAGGRGTDTQYF. The variable domain in full, completed from reference TRBV7-8 and TRBJ2-3, reads GAGVSQSPRYKVAKRGQDVALRCDPISGHVSLFWYQQALGQGPEFLTYFQNEAQLDKSGLPSDRFFAERPEGSVSTLKIQRTQQEDSAVYLCASSSRVVAGGRGTDTQYFGPGTRLTVL.